A selection of T cell receptor beta chains follows, all from one sample in a study of blood T cells in healthy people across ages. TCRdb redid the calling of the 5' RACE reads with MiXCR, one entry per CDR3 protein. This table holds about 930,000 distinct CDR3 sequences, about 29% found once. This same sample was also taken into another study, of T cells of mothers and their children.

The sequenced sample was blood. The source is a woman between 40 and 50 years old in good health. The CDR3 runs from the conserved cysteine through the conserved F or W. The D gene is left open where the match is weak. Clone size is stated in some rows and not others, as once, few, many or a class when expanded.

V gene	clone size	D gene	J gene	CDR3 protein	CDR3 DNA
TRBV7-8	-	-	TRBJ2-7	CASRDQGQSLREQYF	TGTGCCAGCAGAGATCAGGGTCAGTCCCTCCGCGAGCAGTACTTC
TRBV18	-	TRBD2	TRBJ2-5	CASSPQAGTSGANEQYF	TGTGCCAGCTCACCTCAGGCCGGGACTAGCGGGGCGAATGAGCAGTACTTC
TRBV14	few	TRBD2	TRBJ2-3	CASSHLLAGGTDTQYF	TGTGCCAGCAGCCACCTACTAGCGGGGGGCACAGATACGCAGTATTTT
TRBV12-3/TRBV12-4	few	-	TRBJ1-1	CASSFDDHIAFF	TGTGCCAGCAGTTTTGACGATCACATAGCTTTCTTT
TRBV9	few	TRBD2	TRBJ2-6	CASSPSPSGVISGANVLTF	TGTGCCAGCAGCCCATCACCTAGCGGGGTAATCTCTGGGGCCAACGTCCTGACTTTC
TRBV5-1	-	TRBD2	TRBJ2-5	CASAFAGEETQYF	TGCGCCAGCGCTTTCGCGGGGGAAGAGACCCAGTACTTC
TRBV5-5	few	TRBD1	TRBJ2-5	CASSSQGVAQETQYF	TGTGCCAGCAGCTCCCAGGGGGTGGCCCAAGAGACCCAGTACTTC
TRBV12-3/TRBV12-4	-	-	TRBJ1-1	CASSFRQGPEAFF	TGTGCCAGCAGTTTCCGGCAGGGCCCTGAGGCTTTCTTT
TRBV19	once	TRBD1	TRBJ1-6	CASSITPVGGTAYSPLHF	TGTGCCAGTAGTATCACCCCGGTTGGCGGGACAGCATATTCACCCCTCCACTTT
TRBV4-2	many	-	TRBJ2-5	CASSQIQGQETQYF	TGTGCCAGCAGCCAAATACAGGGACAAGAGACCCAGTACTTC
TRBV6-1	once	TRBD1	TRBJ2-7	CASSPTRTGNSYEQYF	TGTGCCAGCAGTCCGACGAGGACAGGGAACTCCTACGAGCAGTACTTC
TRBV12-3/TRBV12-4	-	-	TRBJ2-1	CASSPHSIGVAYNEQFF	TGTGCCAGCAGTCCCCACTCAATAGGGGTGGCCTACAATGAGCAGTTCTTC
TRBV27	few	-	TRBJ2-7	CASSPQRQLGEQYF	TGTGCCAGCAGTCCGCAGCGACAGTTGGGCGAGCAGTACTTC
TRBV6-1	-	TRBD1	TRBJ2-2	CASRTGAPTGELFF	TGTGCCAGCAGGACAGGGGCCCCCACCGGGGAGCTGTTTTTT
TRBV20-1	-	-	TRBJ1-2	CSARDPGGTYGYTF	TGCAGTGCTAGAGATCCGGGGGGGACTTATGGCTACACCTTC
TRBV18	-	TRBD2	TRBJ2-5	CASSPPQRGGETQYF	TGTGCCAGCTCACCACCGCAGCGGGGGGGCGAGACCCAGTACTTC
TRBV6-1	-	TRBD1	TRBJ2-3	CASSATGQGPDTRYF	TGTGCCAGCAGTGCCACGGGACAGGGTCCAGATACGCGGTATTTT
TRBV4-1	few	TRBD1	TRBJ2-1	CASSQRPGQLAYNEQFF	TGCGCCAGCAGCCAAAGACCGGGACAGCTAGCCTACAATGAGCAGTTCTTC
TRBV7-9	once	-	TRBJ1-1	CASSNGARWDTEAFF	TGTGCCAGCAGTAACGGGGCCCGATGGGACACTGAAGCTTTCTTT
TRBV5-1	-	-	TRBJ1-2	CASSPVGSGGYGYTF	TGCGCCAGCAGCCCTGTGGGGTCGGGGGGCTATGGCTACACCTTC
TRBV7-2	-	-	TRBJ1-2	CASSLGKANYGYTF	TGTGCCAGCAGCTTGGGAAAAGCTAACTATGGCTACACCTTC
TRBV20-1	-	TRBD2	TRBJ2-1	CSARNWTSEMNEQFF	TGCAGTGCTAGAAATTGGACTAGCGAGATGAATGAGCAGTTCTTC
TRBV11-2	many	TRBD1	TRBJ2-1	CASSTGGRGEQFF	TGTGCCAGCAGCACAGGGGGCCGAGGTGAGCAGTTCTTC
TRBV20-1	-	-	TRBJ2-1	CSARGVGAEQFF	TGCAGTGCTAGAGGGGTAGGGGCTGAGCAGTTCTTC
TRBV12-5	few	-	TRBJ2-7	CASAQGDSSYEQYF	TGTGCTAGTGCCCAGGGTGACAGCTCGTACGAGCAGTACTTC
TRBV20-1	-	TRBD2	TRBJ2-3	CSARDCASGGATDTQYF	TGCAGTGCTAGAGATTGCGCTAGCGGGGGGGCGACAGATACGCAGTATTTT
TRBV5-1	-	-	TRBJ2-7	CASREWQASNEQYF	TGCGCCAGCAGAGAATGGCAGGCCTCGAACGAGCAGTACTTC
TRBV4-2	many	-	TRBJ2-7	CASSRDIDTYEQYF	TGTGCCAGCAGCCGGGACATCGATACCTACGAGCAGTACTTC
TRBV5-6	many	-	TRBJ2-2	CASSLGVGELFF	TGTGCCAGCAGCTTAGGGGTAGGGGAGCTGTTTTTT
TRBV28	-	TRBD1	TRBJ2-7	CASSSNHRLSGTGDEQYF	TGTGCCAGCAGCTCCAACCATAGATTATCCGGGACAGGGGACGAGCAGTACTTC
TRBV7-7	once	-	TRBJ2-6	CASSLPGANVLAF	TGTGCTAGCAGCTTACCTGGGGCCAACGTCCTGGCTTTC
TRBV12-3/TRBV12-4	-	TRBD2	TRBJ2-3	CASSPSGGTDAQYF	TGTGCCAGCAGCCCCAGCGGGGGCACAGATGCGCAGTATTTC
TRBV25-1	many	-	TRBJ2-7	CASSDLTSSYEQYF	TGTGCCAGCAGTGATTTGACAAGCTCCTACGAGCAGTACTTC
TRBV29-1	few	-	TRBJ2-3	CSVNLQDTQYF	TGCAGCGTAAACCTCCAAGATACGCAGTATTTT
TRBV12-3/TRBV12-4	many	-	TRBJ2-1	CASREVNEQFF	TGTGCCAGCAGGGAGGTCAATGAGCAGTTCTTC
TRBV24-1	many	-	TRBJ2-5	CATSDPGEFQETQYF	TGTGCCACCAGTGACCCAGGAGAATTTCAAGAGACCCAGTACTTC
TRBV7-8	-	TRBD2	TRBJ2-5	CASSLRLAGGYQETQYF	TGTGCCAGCAGCTTGAGACTAGCGGGGGGTTACCAAGAGACCCAGTACTTC
TRBV28	few	-	TRBJ2-3	CASSVATSGADTDTQYF	TGTGCCAGCAGCGTAGCCACTTCGGGGGCGGACACAGATACGCAGTATTTT
TRBV5-1	many	-	TRBJ1-5	CASRPAPDNQPQHF	TGCGCCAGCAGACCAGCCCCCGACAATCAGCCCCAGCATTTT
TRBV11-2	few	-	TRBJ2-7	CASSLVQALPGEQYF	TGTGCCAGCAGCTTAGTTCAGGCCCTCCCGGGAGAGCAGTACTTC
TRBV20-1	-	TRBD2	TRBJ2-1	CSARLAELAGSGSEQFF	TGCAGTGCTAGGCTAGCGGAACTAGCGGGAAGTGGAAGTGAGCAGTTCTTC
TRBV27	many	-	TRBJ2-7	CASSLGHPTIEQYF	TGTGCCAGCAGTTTAGGTCACCCTACGATAGAGCAGTACTTC
TRBV5-1	-	TRBD2	TRBJ2-1	CASSLSVSGGTYNEQFF	TGCGCCAGCAGCTTGTCGGTTAGCGGGGGGACCTACAATGAGCAGTTCTTC
TRBV7-2	-	TRBD1	TRBJ1-5	CASRDRGPNQPQHF	TGTGCCAGCAGGGATAGGGGGCCCAATCAGCCCCAGCATTTT
TRBV12-3/TRBV12-4	-	-	TRBJ2-3	CANSLRGGRGDTQYF	TGTGCCAACAGTTTACGCGGGGGCCGGGGAGATACGCAGTATTTT
TRBV28	-	-	TRBJ2-3	CASRPIGTDTQYF	TGTGCCAGCAGACCCATCGGCACAGATACGCAGTATTTT
TRBV5-1	few	-	TRBJ1-1	CASSLEVTPMNTEAFF	TGCGCCAGCAGCTTGGAGGTGACACCCATGAACACTGAAGCTTTCTTT
TRBV18	few	-	TRBJ1-1	CASSPWVQDNSEAFF	TGTGCCAGCTCACCATGGGTTCAGGACAATTCTGAAGCTTTCTTT
TRBV18	many	TRBD1	TRBJ2-7	CASSRNRGETYEQYF	TGTGCCAGCTCACGGAACAGGGGCGAAACCTACGAGCAGTACTTC